This is a list of T cell receptor beta chains from one sample in a study of T cells after yellow fever vaccination. TCRdb ran MiXCR on the 5' RACE reads and lists one entry per CDR3 protein. The profile covers about 510,000 distinct CDR3 sequences, with around a fifth appearing a single time and about 16% taken by the ten largest. Sequencing was performed on PBMCs, taken less than 25 days after the first yellow fever vaccination. The receptors were gathered from a man between 18 and 29 years old who received the YFV17D yellow fever vaccine. The CDR3 runs from the conserved cysteine through the conserved F or W. D genes are given only for firm matches. Only some rows state a clone size, as once, few, many or a class for expanded clones.

d_call | cdr3_length | clone_size | j_call | v_call | cdr3_aa | cdr3_nt
TRBD1 | 14 | few | TRBJ2-4 | TRBV11-2 | CASGTTGPKNIQYF | TGTGCCAGCGGAACGACAGGGCCCAAAAACATTCAGTACTTC
TRBD2 | 16 | many | TRBJ2-2 | TRBV5-1 | CASSSDLGLASGELFF | TGCGCCAGCAGTTCAGACCTGGGACTAGCGTCCGGGGAGCTGTTTTTT
TRBD2 | 20 | once | TRBJ2-2 | TRBV20-1 | CSARGLDLGGGASDTGELFF | TGCAGTGCTAGAGGGCTTGATCTGGGCGGGGGGGCCTCGGACACCGGGGAGCTGTTTTTT
. | 13 | . | TRBJ2-3 | TRBV2 | CASSEVGQSTEYF | TGTGCCAGCAGTGAAGTAGGCCAGAGCACAGAGTATTTT
TRBD2 | 14 | . | TRBJ2-2 | TRBV20-1 | CSAGRGENTGELFF | TGCAGTGCCGGGAGGGGGGAGAACACCGGGGAGCTGTTTTTT
. | 12 | . | TRBJ1-6 | TRBV12-3/TRBV12-4 | CASHQNNSPLHF | TGTGCCAGCCATCAGAATAATTCACCCCTCCACTTT
TRBD1 | 16 | . | TRBJ1-6 | TRBV6-2/TRBV6-3 | CASSYFGGQANSPLHF | TGTGCCAGCAGTTACTTCGGGGGACAGGCGAATTCACCCCTCCACTTT
TRBD1 | 15 | few | TRBJ1-4 | TRBV7-8 | CATQNRGRDNEKLFF | TGTGCCACACAAAACAGGGGTCGGGATAATGAAAAACTGTTTTTT
TRBD2 | 14 | few | TRBJ2-7 | TRBV20-1 | CSARSSGDVYEQYF | TGCAGTGCTAGGTCGAGCGGGGACGTCTACGAGCAGTACTTC
TRBD1 | 13 | medium-sized | TRBJ2-5 | TRBV6-5 | CASSSDRGETQYF | TGTGCCAGCAGCTCCGACAGGGGAGAGACCCAGTACTTC
. | 15 | . | TRBJ2-1 | TRBV4-1 | CASSPAGVAGNEQFF | TGCGCCAGCAGCCCCGCTGGCGTCGCGGGCAATGAGCAGTTCTTC
. | 15 | few | TRBJ2-7 | TRBV7-2 | CASSPTWGRFYEQYF | TGTGCCAGCAGCCCCACCTGGGGACGTTTCTACGAGCAGTACTTC
TRBD1 | 13 | few | TRBJ2-7 | TRBV10-3 | CAITQDRGYEQYF | TGTGCCATCACCCAGGACAGGGGCTACGAGCAGTACTTC
TRBD1 | 13 | few | TRBJ1-1 | TRBV30 | CAWSSRGLGRAFF | TGTGCCTGGAGCTCAAGGGGGCTCGGTCGAGCTTTCTTT
TRBD1 | 14 | few | TRBJ2-1 | TRBV7-6 | CASSEDRGLNEQFF | TGTGCCAGCAGCGAGGACAGGGGGCTCAATGAGCAGTTCTTC
. | 11 | few | TRBJ2-7 | TRBV29-1 | CSVGGDYEQYF | TGCAGCGTTGGAGGGGACTACGAGCAGTACTTC